This T cell receptor beta chain was profiled in a study of blood T cell repertoires in COVID-19. This CDR3 has 14 amino acids. CDR1 SGHNT and CDR2 YYREEE come from the germline V gene (reference sequence). Trimming took 1 base from V and 5 from J; bases not matched to a gene: 3. Assay used: immunoSEQ multiplex PCR; TCRdb lists only in-frame clones, some missing. This table holds under 250,000 clones, approximately 85% found once. Sequences were obtained from peripheral blood. The TCR sequence derives from an elderly man with acute or convalescent COVID-19. V usage is TRBV5-4 and J usage is TRBJ2-5; 9 bases align to TRBD1. The CDR3 sequence is CASSLTGGGETQYF. The CDR3 region has the DNA TGTGCCAGCAGCTTGACAGGGGGCGGCGAGACCCAGTACTTC.